Following are 26 T cell receptor beta chains from one sample sequenced in a study of Graves' ophthalmopathy and Graves' hyperthyroidism. RNA transcripts served as template for amplifying TCR beta CDR3 sequences. First-round RT-PCR used HTBI primers; second-round multiplex PCR followed. TCRdb re-analysed the multiplex PCR reads in MiXCR, keeping a single row per CDR3 protein. The sample has 200,000 to 250,000 distinct CDR3 sequences, around a fifth seen once. The sequencing sample was made of peripheral blood. Source of these receptors: a woman aged 50 to 60 with Graves' ophthalmopathy.

This clonotype was observed many times. Here the CDR3 reads CASSLLNMRTGSPYEQYF. The CDR3 bases are TGTGCCAGCAGCTTACTAAACATGAGGACAGGGTCCCCCTACGAGCAGTACTTC. The genes are TRBV11-3 and TRBJ2-7; the match to TRBD1 covers 8 bases. The CDR3 covers 18 residues. The germline V gene encodes CDR1 SGHNT and CDR2 YENEEA. J lost 2 bases, V lost 2 bases, and 14 bases had no gene match.

This clonotype was recorded many times. V and J are TRBV5-1 and TRBJ1-6; TRBD1 matches 9 bases. Germline V CDR1 and CDR2: SGHRS, YFSETQ. With V trimmed by 2 bases and J by 6 bases, 3 bases remained unmatched. CDR3 length: 15 amino acids. CDR3 amino acids: CASSLQGARNSPLHF. CDR3 sequence (DNA): TGCGCCAGCAGCTTACAGGGGGCACGTAATTCACCCCTCCACTTT. The whole variable domain, remainder taken from reference TRBV5-1 and TRBJ1-6, is KAGVTQTPRYLIKTRGQQVTLSCSPISGHRSVSWYQQTPGQGLQFLFEYFSETQRNKGNFPGRFSGRQFSNSRSEMNVSTLELGDSALYLCASSLQGARNSPLHFGNGTRLTVT.

This chain connects TRBV12-3 or TRBV12-4 to TRBJ1-3, with D uncertain. The CDR3 has 14 residues. V lost 3 bases, J lost 3 bases, and 9 bases lay in between. CDR3 region: CASSFPSVGNTIYF. The DNA of the CDR3 is TGTGCCAGCAGTTTCCCGAGTGTTGGAAACACCATATATTTT.

This clonotype was counted many times. The V gene is TRBV6-5, the J gene TRBJ2-7, with D uncertain. Trimming cost V 2 bases and J 0 bases, with 11 bases left between them. CDR1 is MNHEY and CDR2 is SVGAGI in the germline V gene. The CDR3 sequence is 15 residues long. The CDR3 loop is CASSYGLPYSYEQYF. The DNA of the CDR3 is TGTGCCAGCAGTTACGGCTTGCCCTACTCCTACGAGCAGTACTTC.

The chain uses TRBV11-1 and TRBJ1-1, with D tentatively TRBD1 (5 bases). The CDR3 consists of 13 residues. Germline V lookup: CDR1 SGHAT, CDR2 FQDESV (reference sequence). V gave up 7 bases and J gave up 0 bases, with 9 bases separating them. The CDR3 DNA follows: TGTGCCAGCAAGCAGGGACTGAACACTGAAGCTTTCTTT. The encoded protein is CASKQGLNTEAFF.

This clonotype was counted only a few times. V usage is TRBV7-3 and J usage is TRBJ2-2, with TRBD2 matching over 10 bases. V shed 5 bases and J 7 bases; nucleotides not matched to a gene: 10. Germline CDR1 and CDR2: SGHTA and FQGTGA. CDR3 length equals 16 residues. The CDR3 nucleotides read TGTGCCAGCAGCCCGCTCACTAGCGGGAATGGCGGGGAGCTGTTTTTT. Translation gives CASSPLTSGNGGELFF.

The V and J genes are TRBV28 and TRBJ2-2; D is unresolved. This CDR3 is built from 14 residues. V was shortened by 3 bases and J by 3 bases, with 8 bases between the two germline ends. Germline loops: CDR1 MDHEN, CDR2 SYDVKM. The CDR3 region is CASSFLGYTGELFF. CDR3 sequence (DNA): TGTGCCAGCAGTTTTTTGGGGTACACCGGGGAGCTGTTTTTT.

This clonotype has ten or more counts. The chain couples TRBV19 to TRBJ1-2; 10 nucleotides agree with TRBD1. Germline CDR1 and CDR2: LNHDA and SQIVND (reference sequence). The J segment lost 1 base and the V segment lost 5 bases, leaving 10 bases of the junction unmatched. The CDR3 contains 17 residues. The DNA for the CDR3 is TGTGCCAGTAGTCCGGGACCGGGACAGGGGTATAACTATGGCTACACCTTC. It yields the protein CASSPGPGQGYNYGYTF.

The sample holds a few counts of this clonotype. The chain joins TRBV3-1 to TRBJ2-5, with 12 bases fitting TRBD2. With V trimmed by 4 bases and J by 5 bases, 5 bases remained unmatched. CDR3 length: 15 residues. CDR1 is LGHDT and CDR2 is YNNKEL in the germline V gene (reference sequence). Written as DNA, the CDR3 is TGTGCCAGCAGCCCCGAGACTAGCGGGAGTGAGACCCAGTACTTC. Protein sequence: CASSPETSGSETQYF.

CDR3 bases: TGTGCCAGCAGTTGGTTGAGCAGCACCGGGGAGCTGTTTTTT. This translates into CASSWLSSTGELFF. V is TRBV28 and J is TRBJ2-2; D call uncertain. The CDR3 is 14 amino acids. Germline CDR1 is MDHEN and CDR2 is SYDVKM. Between the trimmed V and J ends, which lost 4 bases and 4 bases, there was a span of 10 bases.

This clonotype was counted many times. The chain carries TRBV6-5 and TRBJ1-2, with TRBD1 matching over 9 bases. The CDR3 has 13 residues. Per germline, CDR1 MNHEY and CDR2 SVGAGI. The V and J ends lost 6 bases and 5 bases, in that order; junction bases with no gene match: 4. CDR3 sequence: CASSAGTGYGYTF. The CDR3 bases are TGTGCCAGCAGCGCCGGGACAGGGTATGGCTACACCTTC.

This clonotype has a count of ten or more. The rearrangement links TRBV2 to TRBJ2-5; TRBD2 might be the D (6 bases). This CDR3 has 14 amino acids. Per the germline V gene, CDR1 is SNHLY and CDR2 is FYNNEI. Deletions cut 6 bases from V and 3 bases from J, with 14 bases between. The CDR3 nucleotides read TGTGCCAGCAGCCCGGGGACTTTTAAAGAGACCCAGTACTTC. Translation: CASSPGTFKETQYF.

This clonotype was recorded at least ten times. This chain uses TRBV15 with TRBJ1-2, with D possibly TRBD1 on 6 matching bases. The CDR3 has 14 amino acids. V lost 0 bases, J lost 12 bases, and 17 bases lay in between. Germline CDR1 LNHNV, CDR2 YYDKDF (reference sequence). For the CDR3, the DNA is TGTGCCACCAGCAGAGACAGGGGTTCTCCCGGCAACACCTTC. It translates to CATSRDRGSPGNTF.

The sample holds many counts of this clonotype. This rearrangement joins TRBV6-1 to TRBJ2-2, with TRBD2 as a possible D gene (5 bases). The germline V and J ends were trimmed by 8 bases and 4 bases, with 14 bases remaining between them. Germline lookup yields CDR1 MNHNS and CDR2 SASEGT. The CDR3 runs to 14 residues. The CDR3 nucleotides read TGTGCCAGCGGCGGGCCCTCGGGCACCGGGGAGCTGTTTTTT. Its protein is CASGGPSGTGELFF.

This clonotype occurred a few times. The gene calls are TRBV3-1 and TRBJ1-1; D ambiguous. Trimming stripped 0 bases from V and 5 bases from J, with 10 bases between. Germline CDR1 LGHDT, CDR2 YNNKEL (reference sequence). The CDR3 consists of 14 residues. The CDR3 bases are TGTGCCAGCAGCCAAGAAGGTGTTGGAACTGAAGCTTTCTTT. Protein: CASSQEGVGTEAFF.

In this sample, this clonotype turned up many times. The chain carries TRBV19 and TRBJ2-3; possibly TRBD2 for D (5 bases). Between the trimmed V and J ends, which lost 5 bases and 6 bases, there was a span of 15 bases. CDR1 LNHDA and CDR2 SQIVND come from the germline V gene (reference sequence). The CDR3 runs 14 residues. The DNA for the CDR3 is TGTGCCAGTAGTCCGACCCCGAGGGCGGATACGCAGTATTTT. Protein sequence: CASSPTPRADTQYF.

This clonotype was detected many times. The V and J genes are TRBV27 and TRBJ2-5; D not certain. Deletions cut 8 bases from V and 9 bases from J, with 13 bases between. The CDR3 covers 11 residues. Germline V gives CDR1 MNHEY, CDR2 SMNVEV (reference sequence). The CDR3 sequence is CASGIAAPQYF. For the CDR3, the DNA is TGTGCCAGCGGGATCGCCGCCCCCCAGTACTTC.

The rearrangement joins TRBV20-1 to TRBJ1-1; the D is unclear. The CDR3 spans 11 residues. Trimming removed 3 bases from V and 10 bases from J, with 12 bases in between. CDR1 DFQATT and CDR2 SNEGSKA come from the germline V gene (reference sequence). CDR3 nucleotides: TGCAGTGCTAGTTCGGACTGGGGAGCTTTCTTT. This encodes CSASSDWGAFF.

The J gene is TRBJ2-7, the V gene TRBV5-5; TRBD1 might be the D (6 bases). The CDR3 extends over 15 amino acids. Germline values: CDR1 SGHKS, CDR2 YYEKEE (reference sequence). The V end was cut by 1 base, the J end by 2 bases, with 13 bases between. In nucleotides, the CDR3 is TGTGCCAGCAGCTTGTCCGAGGACAGTACCTACGAGCAGTACTTC. Translating gives CASSLSEDSTYEQYF.

There are many counts of this clonotype. V usage is TRBV20-1 and J usage is TRBJ2-7, with D tentatively TRBD1 or TRBD2 (5 bases each). There are 15 residues in the CDR3. CDR1 is DFQATT, CDR2 SNEGSKA, per germline (reference sequence). V gave up 0 bases and J gave up 4 bases, with 16 bases separating them. For the CDR3, the DNA is TGCAGTGCTAGAGATCTCCGGGGCCAGGGTTACGAGCAGTACTTC. It yields the protein CSARDLRGQGYEQYF.

The sample holds many counts of this clonotype. The chain combines TRBV12-3 or TRBV12-4 with TRBJ2-7; a weak D match, TRBD1 (5 bases). With 5 bases removed from V and 0 bases from J, the gap between germline ends came to 8 bases. The CDR3 runs 13 residues. The CDR3 protein is CASSLDNSYEQYF. CDR3 bases: TGTGCCAGCAGTCTGGACAACTCCTACGAGCAGTACTTC.

This sequence joins TRBV6-1 and TRBJ1-6; 7 nucleotides match TRBD1. The CDR3 loop spans 15 amino acids. The junction had 7 bases not matched to a gene; V was cut back by 6 bases and J by 5 bases. Per germline, CDR1 MNHNS and CDR2 SASEGT. This chain's CDR3 is CASRIPGQNNSPLHF. CDR3 nucleotides: TGTGCCAGCAGAATACCGGGACAGAATAATTCACCCCTCCACTTT.

The rearrangement joins TRBV25-1 to TRBJ1-6; TRBD1 agrees at 7 bases. The CDR3 loop spans 15 amino acids. The V gene end was trimmed by 6 bases and the J gene end by 5 bases; junction bases not matched to a gene: 7. From germline, CDR1 is MGHDK and CDR2 SYGVNS. Here the CDR3 reads CASRIGTADNSPLHF. In nucleotides, the CDR3 is TGTGCCAGCAGGATCGGGACAGCCGATAATTCACCCCTCCACTTT. The full variable domain, rest sourced from reference TRBV25-1 and TRBJ1-6, is EADIYQTPRYLVIGTGKKITLECSQTMGHDKMYWYQQDPGMELHLIHYSYGVNSTEKGDLSSESTVSRIRTEHFPLTLESARPSHTSQYLCASRIGTADNSPLHFGNGTRLTVT.

Many counts were recorded for this clonotype. This rearrangement joins TRBV6-2 or TRBV6-3 to TRBJ2-5; D may be TRBD1 or TRBD2 (5 bases each). Trimming pared 6 bases from V and 5 bases from J, leaving 22 bases between. Germline V gene data show CDR1 as MNHEY and CDR2 as SVGEGT. CDR3 length equals 16 residues. CDR3 DNA sequence: TGTGCCAGCAGCCACGGTCGCCGGGGCGGGCGGGAGACCCAGTACTTC. Its translation is CASSHGRRGGRETQYF.

In this sample, this clonotype turned up many times. The chain has TRBV20-1 and TRBJ2-2; 8 bases are shared with TRBD1. There are 15 residues in the CDR3. CDR1 is DFQATT and CDR2 is SNEGSKA in the germline V gene (reference sequence). V lost 3 bases, J lost 1 base, and 4 bases stayed unmatched. The CDR3 DNA follows: TGCAGTGCTAGGCCCGGGACAGGGAACACCGGGGAGCTGTTTTTT. Translation: CSARPGTGNTGELFF.

V usage is TRBV6-1 and J usage is TRBJ1-5; D not certain. This CDR3 spans 11 amino acids. V lost 3 bases to trimming and J lost 5 bases, with 2 bases between them. Germline values: CDR1 MNHNS, CDR2 SASEGT. The CDR3 is CASSDHQPQHF. The CDR3 nucleotides are TGTGCCAGCAGTGACCATCAGCCCCAGCATTTT.